This T cell receptor beta chain was sequenced for a study of tumor-infiltrating lymphocytes in localized non-small cell lung cancer. There are a few counts of this clone. Its antigen is as yet unknown. This table comes from immunoSEQ multiplex PCR, and its TCRdb copy is limited to in-frame clones, with some not included. The sample shows tens of thousands of clones, 50% to 80% of them seen only once. Study conclusions and caveats: TCR sequencing covered a subset of patients with enough tissue. Immunotypes IM1 and IM2 had similar TCR-derived T-cell fractions. Different pieces of the same tissue went to different assays, confounding technical variation with intratumor heterogeneity. Higher tumor T cell infiltration than in uninvolved lung was supported by TCRbeta sequencing.

The CDR3 runs to 15 residues. Germline V gene lookup returns CDR1 LNHNV and CDR2 YYDKDF (reference sequence). Trimming removed 1 base from V and 2 bases from J, with 9 bases in between. The chain couples TRBV15 to TRBJ2-1, with D possibly matching TRBD2 (5 bases). The receptor was derived from a human donor with non-small cell lung cancer. Sequencing input: lung tumor tissue. CDR3 sequence reads: CATSRAGGPYNEQFF. The CDR3 region has the DNA TGTGCCACCAGCAGAGCAGGAGGCCCCTACAATGAGCAGTTCTTC.